This T cell receptor beta chain was observed in a study of blood T cells in healthy people across ages. In the study overall: About one barcoded beta molecule per two T cells was captured by template switching.

This clonotype was detected only a few times. Using a J-beta primer mix together with a sample-barcoded 5' primer, a second PCR was run for roughly 7 to 12 cycles. TCRdb reprocessed the 5' RACE reads with MiXCR, giving one entry per CDR3 protein. The sample has some 550,000 distinct CDR3 sequences; roughly 48% are singletons. CDR3 length: 15 amino acids. Germline CDR1 SGHRS, CDR2 YFSETQ. V was pared by 4 bases and J by 7 bases, with 12 bases of the junction left unmatched. Every donor provided around 9.5 milliliters of peripheral blood. The TCR was taken from a man older than 75 in good health. The chain has TRBV5-1 and TRBJ1-2, with 8 positions matching TRBD1. Sequenced input: blood. CDR3 protein: CASSLGQGGGLGYTF. The CDR3 DNA sequence: TGCGCCAGCAGCCTAGGACAGGGCGGGGGGCTTGGCTACACCTTC. The full variable domain, rest sourced from reference TRBV5-1 and TRBJ1-2, is KAGVTQTPRYLIKTRGQQVTLSCSPISGHRSVSWYQQTPGQGLQFLFEYFSETQRNKGNFPGRFSGRQFSNSRSEMNVSTLELGDSALYLCASSLGQGGGLGYTFGSGTRLTVV.